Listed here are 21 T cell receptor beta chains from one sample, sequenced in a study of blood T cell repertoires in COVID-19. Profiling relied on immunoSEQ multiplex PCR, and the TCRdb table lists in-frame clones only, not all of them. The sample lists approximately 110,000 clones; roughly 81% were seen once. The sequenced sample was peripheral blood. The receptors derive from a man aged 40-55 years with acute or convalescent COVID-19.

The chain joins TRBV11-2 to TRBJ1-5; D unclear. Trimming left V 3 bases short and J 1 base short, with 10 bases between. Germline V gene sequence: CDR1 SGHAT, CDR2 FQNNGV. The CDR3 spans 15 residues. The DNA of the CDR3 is TGTGCCAGCAGCTTGTACGGGATAAGCAATCAGCCCCAGCATTTT. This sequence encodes CASSLYGISNQPQHF.

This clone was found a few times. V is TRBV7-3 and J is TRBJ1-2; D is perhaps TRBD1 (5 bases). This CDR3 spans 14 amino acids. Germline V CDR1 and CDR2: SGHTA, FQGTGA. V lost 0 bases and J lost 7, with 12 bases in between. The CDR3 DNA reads TGTGCCAGCAGCTTAACGCCGGGGGAAGGTGGCTACACCTTC. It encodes CASSLTPGEGGYTF.

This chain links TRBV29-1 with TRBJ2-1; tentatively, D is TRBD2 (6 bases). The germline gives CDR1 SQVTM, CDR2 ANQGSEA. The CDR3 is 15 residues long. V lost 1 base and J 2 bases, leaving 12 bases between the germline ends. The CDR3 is CSVEGKGRTYNEQFF. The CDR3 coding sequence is TGCAGCGTTGAAGGTAAGGGGAGGACCTACAATGAGCAGTTCTTC.

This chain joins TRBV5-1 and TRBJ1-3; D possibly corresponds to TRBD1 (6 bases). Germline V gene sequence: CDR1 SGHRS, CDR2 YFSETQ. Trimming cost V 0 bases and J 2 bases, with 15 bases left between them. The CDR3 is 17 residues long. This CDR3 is CASSLEPQGAAGNTIYF. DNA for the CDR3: TGCGCCAGCAGCTTGGAGCCACAGGGAGCCGCTGGAAACACCATATATTTT.

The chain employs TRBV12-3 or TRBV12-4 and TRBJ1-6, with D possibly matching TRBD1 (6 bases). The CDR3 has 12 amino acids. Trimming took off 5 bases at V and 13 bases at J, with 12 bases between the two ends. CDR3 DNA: TGTGCCAGCAGTGGGGGCCCGTCTCCCCTCCACTTT. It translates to CASSGGPSPLHF.

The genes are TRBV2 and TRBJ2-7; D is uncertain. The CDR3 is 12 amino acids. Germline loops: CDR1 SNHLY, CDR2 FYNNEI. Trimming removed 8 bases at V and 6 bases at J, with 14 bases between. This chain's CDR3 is CASGYYSGEQYF. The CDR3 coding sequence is TGTGCCAGCGGCTACTATTCCGGCGAGCAGTACTTC.

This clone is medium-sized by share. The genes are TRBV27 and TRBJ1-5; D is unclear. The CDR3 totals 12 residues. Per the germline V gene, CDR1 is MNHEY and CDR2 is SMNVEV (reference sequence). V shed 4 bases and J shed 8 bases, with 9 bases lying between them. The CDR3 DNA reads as TGTGCCAGCAGTTCCTATGGTGAGCCCCAGCATTTT. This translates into CASSSYGEPQHF.

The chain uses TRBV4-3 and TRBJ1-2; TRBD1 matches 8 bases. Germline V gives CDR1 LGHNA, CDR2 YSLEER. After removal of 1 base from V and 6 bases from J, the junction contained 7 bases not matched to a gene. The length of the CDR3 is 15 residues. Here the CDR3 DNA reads TGCGCCAGCAGCCAAGGTTCCAGGGGGCGCGATGGCTACACCTTC. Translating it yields CASSQGSRGRDGYTF.

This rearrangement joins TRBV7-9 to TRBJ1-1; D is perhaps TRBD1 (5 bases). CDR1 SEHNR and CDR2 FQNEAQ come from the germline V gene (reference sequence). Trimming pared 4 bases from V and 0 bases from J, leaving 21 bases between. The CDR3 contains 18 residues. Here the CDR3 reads CASSSLEVSGEVNTEAFF. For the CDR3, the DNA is TGTGCCAGCAGCTCATTAGAGGTTTCGGGGGAGGTGAACACTGAAGCTTTCTTT.

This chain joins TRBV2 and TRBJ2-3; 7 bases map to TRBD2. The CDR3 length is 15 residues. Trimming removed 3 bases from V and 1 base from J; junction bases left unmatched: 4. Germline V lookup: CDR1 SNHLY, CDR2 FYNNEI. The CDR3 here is CASSDSSGGTDTQYF. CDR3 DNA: TGTGCCAGCAGTGACTCGAGCGGGGGCACAGATACGCAGTATTTT.

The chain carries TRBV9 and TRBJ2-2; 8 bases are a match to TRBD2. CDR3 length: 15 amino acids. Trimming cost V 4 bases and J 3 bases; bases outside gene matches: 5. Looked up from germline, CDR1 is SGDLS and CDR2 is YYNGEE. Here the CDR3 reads CASSLAGGDTGELFF. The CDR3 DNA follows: TGTGCCAGCAGCTTGGCGGGGGGTGACACCGGGGAGCTGTTTTTT.

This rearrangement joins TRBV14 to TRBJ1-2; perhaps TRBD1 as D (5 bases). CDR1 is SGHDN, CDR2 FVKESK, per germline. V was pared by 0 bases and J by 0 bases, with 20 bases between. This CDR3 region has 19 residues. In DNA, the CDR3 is TGTGCCAGCAGCCAAGATCCCTATCGCAGGGCCGAGACTAACTATGGCTACACCTTC. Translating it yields CASSQDPYRRAETNYGYTF. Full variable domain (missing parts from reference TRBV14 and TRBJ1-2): EAGVTQFPSHSVIEKGQTVTLRCDPISGHDNLYWYRRVMGKEIKFLLHFVKESKQDESGMPNNRFLAERTGGTYSTLKVQPAELEDSGVYFCASSQDPYRRAETNYGYTFGSGTRLTVV.

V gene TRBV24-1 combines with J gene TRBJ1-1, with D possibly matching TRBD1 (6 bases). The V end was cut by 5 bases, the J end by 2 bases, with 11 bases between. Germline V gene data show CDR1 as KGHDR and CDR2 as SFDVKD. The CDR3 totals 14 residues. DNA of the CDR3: TGTGCCACCAGTGGCCCAGGGGCCAACACTGAAGCTTTCTTT. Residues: CATSGPGANTEAFF.

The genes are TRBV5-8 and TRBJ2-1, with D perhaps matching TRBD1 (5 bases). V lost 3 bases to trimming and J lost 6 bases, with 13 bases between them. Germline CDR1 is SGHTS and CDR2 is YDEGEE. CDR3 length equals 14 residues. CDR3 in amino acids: CASSSDTQVNEQFF. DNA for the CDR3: TGTGCCAGCAGCTCGGACACACAAGTCAATGAGCAGTTCTTC.

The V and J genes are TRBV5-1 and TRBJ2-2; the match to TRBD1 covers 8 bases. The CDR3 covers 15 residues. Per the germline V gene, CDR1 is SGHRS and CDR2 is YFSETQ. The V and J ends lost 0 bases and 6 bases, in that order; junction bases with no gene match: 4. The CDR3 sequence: CASSLVGTGPGELFF. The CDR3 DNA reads TGCGCCAGCAGCTTGGTTGGGACAGGCCCCGGGGAGCTGTTTTTT.

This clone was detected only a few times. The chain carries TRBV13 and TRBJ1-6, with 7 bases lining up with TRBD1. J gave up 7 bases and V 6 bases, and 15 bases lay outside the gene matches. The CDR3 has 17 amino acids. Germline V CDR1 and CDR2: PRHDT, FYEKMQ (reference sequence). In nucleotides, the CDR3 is TGTGCCAGCAGTCGTTCTTCACAACAGGGGTACAATTCACCCCTCCACTTT. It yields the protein CASSRSSQQGYNSPLHF.

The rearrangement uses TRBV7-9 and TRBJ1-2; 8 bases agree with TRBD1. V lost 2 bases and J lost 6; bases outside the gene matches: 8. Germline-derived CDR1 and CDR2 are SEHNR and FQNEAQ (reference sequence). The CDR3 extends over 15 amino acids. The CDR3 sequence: CASSLTITGGDGYTF. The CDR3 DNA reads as TGTGCCAGCAGCTTAACTATTACAGGGGGTGATGGCTACACCTTC. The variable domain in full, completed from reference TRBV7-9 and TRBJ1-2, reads DTGVSQNPRHKITKRGQNVTFRCDPISEHNRLYWYRQTLGQGPEFLTYFQNEAQLEKSRLLSDRFSAERPKGSFSTLEIQRTEQGDSAMYLCASSLTITGGDGYTFGSGTRLTVV.

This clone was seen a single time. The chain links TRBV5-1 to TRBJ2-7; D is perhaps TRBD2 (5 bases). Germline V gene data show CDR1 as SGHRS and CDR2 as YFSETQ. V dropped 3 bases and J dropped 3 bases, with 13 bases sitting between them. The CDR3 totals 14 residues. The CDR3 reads CASSSPGSDYEQYF. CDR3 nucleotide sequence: TGCGCCAGCAGCTCCCCGGGGAGCGACTACGAGCAGTACTTC.

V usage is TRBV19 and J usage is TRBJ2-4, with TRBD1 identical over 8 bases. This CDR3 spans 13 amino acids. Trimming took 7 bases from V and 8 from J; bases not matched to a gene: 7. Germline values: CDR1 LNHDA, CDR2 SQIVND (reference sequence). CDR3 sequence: CASNTGTGDIQYF. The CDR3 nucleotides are TGTGCCAGTAACACCGGGACAGGAGACATTCAGTACTTC.

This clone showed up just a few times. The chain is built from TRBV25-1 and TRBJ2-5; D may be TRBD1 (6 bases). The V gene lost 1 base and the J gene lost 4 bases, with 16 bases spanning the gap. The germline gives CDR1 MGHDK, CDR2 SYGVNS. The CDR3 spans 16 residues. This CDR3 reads CASSEFAGAIGETQYF. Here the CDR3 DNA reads TGTGCCAGCAGTGAATTTGCAGGGGCGATAGGAGAGACCCAGTACTTC.

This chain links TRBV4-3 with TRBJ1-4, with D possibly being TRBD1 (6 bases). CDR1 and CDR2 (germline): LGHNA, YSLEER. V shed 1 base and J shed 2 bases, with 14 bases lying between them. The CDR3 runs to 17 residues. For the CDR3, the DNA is TGCGCCAGCAGCCAAGGGGCCAGGGGTAGGACTAATGAAAAACTGTTTTTT. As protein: CASSQGARGRTNEKLFF.